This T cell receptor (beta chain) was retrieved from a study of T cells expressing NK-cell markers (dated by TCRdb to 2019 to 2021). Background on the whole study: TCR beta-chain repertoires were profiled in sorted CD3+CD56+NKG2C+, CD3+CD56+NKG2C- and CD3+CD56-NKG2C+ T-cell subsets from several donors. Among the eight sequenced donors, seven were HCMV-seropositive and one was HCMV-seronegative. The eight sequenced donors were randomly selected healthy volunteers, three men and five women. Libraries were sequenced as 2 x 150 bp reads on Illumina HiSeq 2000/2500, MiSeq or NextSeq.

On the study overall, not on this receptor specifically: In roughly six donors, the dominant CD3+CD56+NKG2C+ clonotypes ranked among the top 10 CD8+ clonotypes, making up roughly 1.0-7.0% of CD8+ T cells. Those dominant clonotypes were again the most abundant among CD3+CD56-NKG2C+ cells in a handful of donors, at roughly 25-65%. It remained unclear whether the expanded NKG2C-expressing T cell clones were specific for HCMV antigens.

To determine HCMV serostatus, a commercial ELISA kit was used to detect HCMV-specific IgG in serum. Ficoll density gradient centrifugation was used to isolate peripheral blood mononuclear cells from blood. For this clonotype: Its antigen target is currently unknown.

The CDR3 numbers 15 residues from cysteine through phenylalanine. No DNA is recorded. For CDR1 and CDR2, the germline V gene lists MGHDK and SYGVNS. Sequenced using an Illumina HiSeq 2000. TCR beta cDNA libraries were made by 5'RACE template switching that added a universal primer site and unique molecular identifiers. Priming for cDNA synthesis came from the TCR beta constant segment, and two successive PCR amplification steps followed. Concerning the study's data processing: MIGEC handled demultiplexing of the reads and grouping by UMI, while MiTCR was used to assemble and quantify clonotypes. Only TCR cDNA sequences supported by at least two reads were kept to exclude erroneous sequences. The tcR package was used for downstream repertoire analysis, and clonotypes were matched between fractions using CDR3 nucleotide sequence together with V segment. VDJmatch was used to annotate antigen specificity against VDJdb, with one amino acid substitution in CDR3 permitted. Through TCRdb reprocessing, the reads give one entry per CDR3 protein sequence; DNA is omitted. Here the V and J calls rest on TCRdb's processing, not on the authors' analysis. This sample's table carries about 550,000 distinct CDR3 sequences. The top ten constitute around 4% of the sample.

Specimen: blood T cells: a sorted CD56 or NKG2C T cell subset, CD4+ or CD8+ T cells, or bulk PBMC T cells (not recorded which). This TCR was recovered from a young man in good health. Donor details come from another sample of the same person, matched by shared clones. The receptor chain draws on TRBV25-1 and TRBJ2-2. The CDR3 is CASSVVSEYTGELFF.